The 27 T cell receptor beta chains reported below all come from one sample, sequenced in a study of shared clonotypes between healthy human individuals. The assay was immunoSEQ multiplex PCR, and TCRdb's table has in-frame clones only and misses some. The repertoire holds roughly 2 million clones, with around 96% as singletons. Naive-designated CD8 cells lacked CD45RO, were positively enriched for CCR7, and omitted terminally differentiated effector memory CD45RA+ cells. The sample was naive CD8+ T cells sorted from blood. The receptors were gathered from a man younger than 30 in good health.

The J gene is TRBJ2-1, the V gene TRBV29-1; TRBD2 agrees at 7 bases. Germline loops: CDR1 SQVTM, CDR2 ANQGSEA. There are 12 residues in the CDR3. The DNA of the CDR3 is TGCACGGGGGGTTCGGGTGACAATGAGCAGTTCTTC. Its protein is CTGGSGDNEQFF.

Worth noting for this clone: Distinct nucleotide sequences in the sample also encode this CDR3. The rearrangement uses TRBV29-1 and TRBJ2-3; TRBD2 is a possible D gene (6 bases). The germline V gene encodes CDR1 SQVTM and CDR2 ANQGSEA. The CDR3 loop spans 14 amino acids. With 4 bases removed from V and 0 bases from J, the gap between germline ends came to 11 bases. The CDR3 DNA follows: TGCAGCGTTGTTCCGGGGACTAGCACAGATACGCAGTATTTT. Its translation is CSVVPGTSTDTQYF.

V gene TRBV30 combines with J gene TRBJ1-1; 11 nucleotides line up with TRBD1. Losses at the gene ends were 1 base for V and 3 bases for J; bases not matched to a gene: 1. The CDR3 has 14 amino acids. Germline assignment: CDR1 GTSNPN and CDR2 SVGIG (reference sequence). The CDR3 here is CAWSEDRGHTEAFF. The CDR3 bases are TGTGCCTGGAGTGAGGACAGGGGGCACACTGAAGCTTTCTTT.

The V gene is TRBV27, the J gene TRBJ1-2, with unresolved D. The CDR3 totals 14 residues. V was pared by 8 bases and J by 5 bases, with 18 bases between. The germline V gene encodes CDR1 MNHEY and CDR2 SMNVEV (reference sequence). CDR3: CASSDGLYGYGYTF. DNA of the CDR3: TGTGCCAGCTCTGACGGACTATATGGGTATGGCTACACCTTC.

About this clone itself: Other DNA sequences in this sample translate to the same CDR3. This chain joins TRBV5-1 and TRBJ2-1; D is unclear. The CDR3 loop spans 12 amino acids. Germline CDR1 SGHRS, CDR2 YFSETQ. V was cut by 1 base and J by 6 bases, with 5 bases left in between. Here the CDR3 DNA reads TGCGCCAGCAGCTTGTCCGCCAATGAGCAGTTCTTC. This translates into CASSLSANEQFF.

Concerning this clone itself: Other DNA sequences in the same sample also yield this CDR3. The chain employs TRBV4-1 and TRBJ2-7; 7 bases align to TRBD2. This CDR3 spans 14 amino acids. Germline assignment: CDR1 MGHRA and CDR2 YSYEKL. The junction had 6 bases not matched to a gene; V was cut back by 1 base and J by 6 bases. The CDR3 DNA is TGCGCCAGCAGCCAAGGGTCTGGGGGGGGCGAGCAGTACTTC. Translation gives CASSQGSGGGEQYF.

The chain recombines TRBV21-1 with TRBJ2-7; TRBD1 is the table's D call, not checked against the DNA. TRBV21-1 has pseudogene status. This CDR3 is built from 14 residues. The CDR3 is CAGVRDRGPYEQYF. CDR3 DNA: TGTGCCGGTGTTAGGGACAGGGGGCCCTACGAGCAGTACTTC.

The chain recombines TRBV19 with TRBJ2-1; 7 nucleotides agree with TRBD1. The CDR3 runs to 13 residues. Germline assignment: CDR1 LNHDA and CDR2 SQIVND (reference sequence). Trimming removed 6 bases from V and 4 bases from J; junction bases left unmatched: 3. The CDR3 loop reads CASRGQPYNEQFF. The CDR3 DNA sequence: TGTGCCAGTAGGGGACAGCCTTACAATGAGCAGTTCTTC.

In its sample, this clone was seen once. J is TRBJ1-6 and V is TRBV14; perhaps TRBD1 as D (5 bases). Germline values: CDR1 SGHDN, CDR2 FVKESK. With 2 bases removed from V and 11 bases from J, the gap between germline ends came to 13 bases. This CDR3 region has 14 residues. CDR3 in DNA: TGTGCCAGCAGCCAAACTCAGGGTCTTCCACCCCTCCACTTT. Its protein is CASSQTQGLPPLHF.

This chain uses TRBV13 with TRBJ2-7, with D possibly being TRBD1 or TRBD2 (5 bases each). The germline V gene has CDR1 PRHDT and CDR2 FYEKMQ (reference sequence). Trimming cost V 5 bases and J 0 bases, with 14 bases left between them. CDR3 size: 15 residues. The CDR3 region is CASSPPGGGSYEQYF. CDR3 nucleotide sequence: TGTGCCAGCAGCCCGCCCGGTGGGGGCTCCTACGAGCAGTACTTC. Based on the CDR3 plus reference TRBV13 and TRBJ2-7, the full variable domain is AAGVIQSPRHLIKEKRETATLKCYPIPRHDTVYWYQQGPGQDPQFLISFYEKMQSDKGSIPDRFSAQQFSDYHSELNMSSLELGDSALYFCASSPPGGGSYEQYFGPGTRLTVT.

The chain couples TRBV6-5 to TRBJ1-5; D is unresolved. V lost 6 bases to trimming and J lost 3 bases, with 15 bases between them. The CDR3 is 15 amino acids. The germline CDR1 and CDR2 sequences are MNHEY and SVGAGI. Written as DNA, the CDR3 is TGTGCCAGCAGGTCCTTGGGGAGCTACAATCAGCCCCAGCATTTT. Its protein product is CASRSLGSYNQPQHF.

The CDR3 DNA sequence: TGTGCCAGCAGTTTAATAAAGGGCAGTCCGGACACCGGGGAGCTGTTTTTT. Translated: CASSLIKGSPDTGELFF. The genes are TRBV27 and TRBJ2-2; D is ambiguous. The CDR3 contains 17 residues. The germline V gene has CDR1 MNHEY and CDR2 SMNVEV (reference sequence). Trimming pared 2 bases from V and 3 bases from J, leaving 16 bases between.

The table lists this clone with a few counts. The V and J genes are TRBV5-4 and TRBJ1-4, with D possibly being TRBD1 (5 bases). V was pared by 0 bases and J by 8 bases, with 11 bases between. The CDR3 spans 14 residues. In germline, CDR1 is SGHNT, CDR2 YYREEE (reference sequence). In DNA form, the CDR3 reads TGTGCCAGCAGCTTGGGGGGGGTCGAGGAAAAACTGTTTTTT. Translating gives CASSLGGVEEKLFF.

The CDR3 nucleotides read TGTGCCAGCACCACATCGACAGGATCCTATGGCTACACCTTC. Residues: CASTTSTGSYGYTF. This chain connects TRBV7-9 to TRBJ1-2; perhaps TRBD1 as D (6 bases). The germline CDR1 and CDR2 sequences are SEHNR and FQNEAQ (reference sequence). The CDR3 runs to 14 residues. V was clipped by 7 bases and J by 4 bases, with 16 bases between them.

The chain combines TRBV5-5 with TRBJ1-1; 9 bases fit TRBD1. The V segment lost 4 bases and the J segment 5 bases; nucleotides outside the gene matches: 12. Germline-derived CDR1 and CDR2 are SGHKS and YYEKEE (reference sequence). There are 16 residues in the CDR3. The CDR3 protein is CASSEGQGLLVTEAFF. CDR3 DNA sequence: TGTGCCAGCAGCGAAGGACAGGGGCTCTTGGTGACTGAAGCTTTCTTT.

This chain uses TRBV5-1 with TRBJ2-7, with D possibly TRBD1 on 6 matching bases. In germline, CDR1 is SGHRS, CDR2 YFSETQ. This CDR3 region has 13 residues. V was cut by 5 bases and J by 2 bases, with 11 bases left in between. The CDR3 DNA reads as TGCGCCAGCAGGGTGACAGGAACCTACGAGCAGTACTTC. Protein product: CASRVTGTYEQYF.

In this sample, this clone turned up once. This sample also contains other DNA sequences that code for the same CDR3. The CDR3 DNA reads TGTGCCAGCAGTCTGTCCCGAGGCACTGAAGCTTTCTTT. Protein product: CASSLSRGTEAFF. V gene TRBV6-5 combines with J gene TRBJ1-1; D call uncertain. Per germline, CDR1 MNHEY and CDR2 SVGAGI. Between the trimmed V and J ends, which lost 5 bases and 4 bases, there was a span of 11 bases. This CDR3 contains 13 residues.

Comment on this clone: Other DNA sequences within the sample encode an identical CDR3. The rearrangement uses TRBV9 and TRBJ2-7, with a weak D call TRBD1 (6 bases). Germline CDR1 SGDLS, CDR2 YYNGEE. There are 14 residues in the CDR3. The V and J ends lost 2 bases and 4 bases respectively, with 13 bases between them. The DNA of the CDR3 is TGTGCCAGCAGCGTGGCCGGGACAACTTACGAGCAGTACTTC. Translating it yields CASSVAGTTYEQYF.

V is TRBV28 and J is TRBJ1-6; D is undetermined. Per germline, CDR1 MDHEN and CDR2 SYDVKM. The CDR3 runs to 14 residues. V shed 8 bases and J shed 0 bases, with 8 bases lying between them. CDR3 sequence reads: CASGPSSYNSPLHF. The CDR3 DNA reads as TGTGCCAGCGGGCCGAGCTCCTATAATTCACCCCTCCACTTT.

This clone was seen just once. The chain joins TRBV11-2 to TRBJ1-4, with D uncertain. The CDR3 sequence is 15 residues long. Germline values: CDR1 SGHAT, CDR2 FQNNGV. V was clipped by 4 bases and J by 4 bases, with 13 bases between them. CDR3 residues: CASSSREDFNEKLFF. CDR3 DNA sequence: TGTGCCAGCAGCTCTAGGGAGGATTTTAATGAAAAACTGTTTTTT. The variable domain in full, completed from reference TRBV11-2 and TRBJ1-4, reads EAGVAQSPRYKIIEKRQSVAFWCNPISGHATLYWYQQILGQGPKLLIQFQNNGVVDDSQLPKDRFSAERLKGVDSTLKIQPAKLEDSAVYLCASSSREDFNEKLFFGSGTQLSVL.

J is TRBJ2-2 and V is TRBV27; 10 bases map to TRBD1. CDR3 size: 16 residues. Trimming at V came to 2 bases and at J to 6 bases, leaving 6 bases not matched to a gene. CDR1 is MNHEY and CDR2 is SMNVEV in the germline V gene (reference sequence). CDR3 sequence (DNA): TGTGCCAGCAGTTTAATCCTCGGGACAGGGGCCGGGGAGCTGTTTTTT. Translation gives CASSLILGTGAGELFF.

Only a few counts were recorded for this clone. This chain connects TRBV28 to TRBJ1-1; TRBD1 matches at 10 bases. The CDR3 is made up of 19 amino acids. V lost 4 bases and J lost 0; bases outside the gene matches: 14. Looked up from germline, CDR1 is MDHEN and CDR2 is SYDVKM. Here the CDR3 DNA reads TGTGCCAGCAGTTCCCTAGTCCGGGACAGGGGCCGGATGAACACTGAAGCTTTCTTT. Amino acids: CASSSLVRDRGRMNTEAFF.

The chain joins TRBV30 to TRBJ1-5, with D unclear. The CDR3 totals 14 residues. Germline V lookup: CDR1 GTSNPN, CDR2 SVGIG (reference sequence). Trimming took 2 bases from V and 0 from J, leaving 8 bases between them. Here the CDR3 DNA reads TGTGCCTGGAGTACCAGTAGTAGCAATCAGCCCCAGCATTTT. Translated: CAWSTSSSNQPQHF.

To note about this clone: The same CDR3 can be traced to other DNA sequences in this sample. The V and J genes are TRBV29-1 and TRBJ2-7; 10 bases agree with TRBD1. V was clipped by 7 bases and J by 0 bases; unmatched bases: 3. There are 13 residues in the CDR3. Germline V gene lookup returns CDR1 SQVTM and CDR2 ANQGSEA. The CDR3 region is CSAWTGGSYEQYF. The CDR3 bases are TGCAGCGCTTGGACAGGGGGCTCCTACGAGCAGTACTTC.

This chain joins TRBV5-1 and TRBJ2-1; TRBD2 matches at 11 bases. There are 16 residues in the CDR3. The V segment lost 1 base and the J segment 5 bases; nucleotides outside the gene matches: 5. Per germline, CDR1 SGHRS and CDR2 YFSETQ. DNA for the CDR3: TGCGCCAGCAGCTTGATTAGCGGGAGGGCAAACAATGAGCAGTTCTTC. Its protein product is CASSLISGRANNEQFF.

This sequence joins TRBV5-4 and TRBJ1-2; D gene ambiguous. The V gene lost 5 bases and the J gene lost 8 bases, with 13 bases spanning the gap. The CDR3 consists of 12 residues. Looked up from germline, CDR1 is SGHNT and CDR2 is YYREEE (reference sequence). For the CDR3, the DNA is TGTGCCAGCAGTTCCGAGGACGACGGCTACACCTTC. It specifies CASSSEDDGYTF.

This clone was found a few times. In nucleotides, the CDR3 is TGTGCCAGCAGTTTATCGAGTAAGACAGACGGCTACACCTTC. Translating it yields CASSLSSKTDGYTF. The rearrangement uses TRBV27 and TRBJ1-2; tentatively, D is TRBD1 (5 bases). The CDR3 has 14 amino acids. Germline V gives CDR1 MNHEY, CDR2 SMNVEV (reference sequence). V gave up 0 bases and J gave up 8 bases, with 13 bases separating them.